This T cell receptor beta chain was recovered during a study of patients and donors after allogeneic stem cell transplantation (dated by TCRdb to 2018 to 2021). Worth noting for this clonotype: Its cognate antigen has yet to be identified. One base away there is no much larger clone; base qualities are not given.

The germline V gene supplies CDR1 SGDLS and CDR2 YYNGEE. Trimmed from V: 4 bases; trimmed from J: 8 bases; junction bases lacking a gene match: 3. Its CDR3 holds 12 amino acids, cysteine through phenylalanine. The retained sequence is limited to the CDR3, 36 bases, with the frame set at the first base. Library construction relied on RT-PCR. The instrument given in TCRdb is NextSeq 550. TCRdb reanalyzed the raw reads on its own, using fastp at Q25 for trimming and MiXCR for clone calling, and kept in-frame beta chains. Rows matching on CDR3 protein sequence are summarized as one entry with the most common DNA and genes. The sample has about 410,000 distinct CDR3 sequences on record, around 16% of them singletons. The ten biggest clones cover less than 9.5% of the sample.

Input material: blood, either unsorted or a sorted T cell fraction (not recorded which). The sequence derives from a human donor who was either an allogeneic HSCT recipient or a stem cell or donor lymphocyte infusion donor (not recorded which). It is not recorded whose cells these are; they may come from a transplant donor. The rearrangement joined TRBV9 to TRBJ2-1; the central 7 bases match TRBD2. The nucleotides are TGTGCCAGCAGCCTGACTAGCTATGAGCAGTTCTTC. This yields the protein CASSLTSYEQFF.